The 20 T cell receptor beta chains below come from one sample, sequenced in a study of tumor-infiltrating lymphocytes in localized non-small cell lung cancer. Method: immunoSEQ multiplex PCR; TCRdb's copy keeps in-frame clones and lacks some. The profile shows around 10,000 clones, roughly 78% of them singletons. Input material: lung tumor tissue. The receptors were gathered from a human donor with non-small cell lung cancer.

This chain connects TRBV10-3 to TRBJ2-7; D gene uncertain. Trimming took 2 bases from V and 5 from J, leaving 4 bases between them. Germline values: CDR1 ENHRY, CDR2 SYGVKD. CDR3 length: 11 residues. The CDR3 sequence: CAISEGDEQYF. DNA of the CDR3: TGTGCCATCAGTGAGGGGGACGAGCAGTACTTC.

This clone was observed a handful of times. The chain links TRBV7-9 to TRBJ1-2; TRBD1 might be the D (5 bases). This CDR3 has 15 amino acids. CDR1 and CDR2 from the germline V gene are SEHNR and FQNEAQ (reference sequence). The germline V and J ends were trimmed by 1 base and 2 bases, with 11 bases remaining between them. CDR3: CASSLGVAGNYGYTF. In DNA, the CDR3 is TGTGCCAGCAGCTTAGGAGTGGCAGGGAACTATGGCTACACCTTC.

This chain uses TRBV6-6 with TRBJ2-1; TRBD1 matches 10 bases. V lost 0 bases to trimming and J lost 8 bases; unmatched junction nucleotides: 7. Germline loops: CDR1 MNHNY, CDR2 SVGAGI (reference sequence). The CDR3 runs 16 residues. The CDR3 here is CASSYSGTGVSYEQFF. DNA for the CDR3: TGTGCCAGCAGTTACTCGGGGACAGGGGTAAGCTATGAGCAGTTCTTC.

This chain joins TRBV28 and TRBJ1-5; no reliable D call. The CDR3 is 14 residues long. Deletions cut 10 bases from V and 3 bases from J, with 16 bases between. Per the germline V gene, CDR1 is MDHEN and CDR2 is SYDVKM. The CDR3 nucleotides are TGTGCCACCCGAATTAAGGTGGTCAATCAGCCCCAGCATTTT. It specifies CATRIKVVNQPQHF. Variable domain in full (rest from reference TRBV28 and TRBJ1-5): DVKVTQSSRYLVKRTGEKVFLECVQDMDHENMFWYRQDPGLGLRLIYFSYDVKMKEKGDIPEGYSVSREKKERFSLILESASTNQTSMYLCATRIKVVNQPQHFGDGTRLSIL.

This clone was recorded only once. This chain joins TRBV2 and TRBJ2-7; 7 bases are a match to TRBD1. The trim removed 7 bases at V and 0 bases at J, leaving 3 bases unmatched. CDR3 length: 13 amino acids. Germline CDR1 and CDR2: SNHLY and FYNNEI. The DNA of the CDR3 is TGTGCCAGCACTGGGACAGACTCCTACGAGCAGTACTTC. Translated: CASTGTDSYEQYF.

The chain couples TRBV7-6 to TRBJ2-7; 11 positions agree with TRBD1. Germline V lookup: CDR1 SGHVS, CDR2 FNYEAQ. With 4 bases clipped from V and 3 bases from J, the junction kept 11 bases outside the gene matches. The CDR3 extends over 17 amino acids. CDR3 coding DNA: TGTGCCAGCAGCTCAAGGACAGGGGGCCGATTAAACTACGAGCAGTACTTC. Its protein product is CASSSRTGGRLNYEQYF.

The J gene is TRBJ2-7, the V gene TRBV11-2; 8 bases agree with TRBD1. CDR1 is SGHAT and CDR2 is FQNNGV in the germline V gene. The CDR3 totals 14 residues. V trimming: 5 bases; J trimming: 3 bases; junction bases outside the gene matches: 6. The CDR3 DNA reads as TGTGCCAGCAGCCCGCAGGGACAGGACTACGAGCAGTACTTC. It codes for CASSPQGQDYEQYF.

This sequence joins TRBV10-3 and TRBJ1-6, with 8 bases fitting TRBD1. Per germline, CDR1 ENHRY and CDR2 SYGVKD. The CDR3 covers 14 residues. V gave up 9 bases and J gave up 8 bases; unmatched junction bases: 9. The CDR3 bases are TGTGCCATGGCACGACAGGGGCGGGATTCACCCCTCCACTTT. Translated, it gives CAMARQGRDSPLHF.

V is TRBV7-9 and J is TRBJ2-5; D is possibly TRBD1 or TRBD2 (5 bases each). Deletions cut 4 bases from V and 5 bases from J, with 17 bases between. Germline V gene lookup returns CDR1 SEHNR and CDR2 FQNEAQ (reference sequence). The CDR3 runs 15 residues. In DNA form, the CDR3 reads TGTGCCAGCAGCTCCCGGGACCGCCTTTGGGAGACCCAGTACTTC. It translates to CASSSRDRLWETQYF.

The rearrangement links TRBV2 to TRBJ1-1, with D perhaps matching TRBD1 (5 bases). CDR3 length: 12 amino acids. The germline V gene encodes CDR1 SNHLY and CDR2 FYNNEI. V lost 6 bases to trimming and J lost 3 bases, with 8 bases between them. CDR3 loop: CASRRGDTEAFF. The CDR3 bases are TGTGCCAGCAGGAGGGGTGACACTGAAGCTTTCTTT. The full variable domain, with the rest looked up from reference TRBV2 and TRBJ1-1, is EPEVTQTPSHQVTQMGQEVILRCVPISNHLYFYWYRQILGQKVEFLVSFYNNEISEKSEIFDDQFSVERPDGSNFTLKIRSTKLEDSAMYFCASRRGDTEAFFGQGTRLTVV.

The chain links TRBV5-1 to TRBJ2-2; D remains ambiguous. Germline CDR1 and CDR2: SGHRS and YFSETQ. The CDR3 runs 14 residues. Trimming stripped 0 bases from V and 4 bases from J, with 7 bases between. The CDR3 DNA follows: TGCGCCAGCAGCTTGGCCGGAATCACCGGGGAGCTGTTTTTT. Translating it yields CASSLAGITGELFF.

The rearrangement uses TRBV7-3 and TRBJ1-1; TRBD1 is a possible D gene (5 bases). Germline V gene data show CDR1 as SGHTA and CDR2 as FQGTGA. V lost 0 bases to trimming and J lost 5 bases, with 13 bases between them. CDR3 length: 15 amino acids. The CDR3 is CASSLTTGGTTEAFF. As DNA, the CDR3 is TGTGCCAGCAGCTTAACGACCGGGGGGACGACTGAAGCTTTCTTT.

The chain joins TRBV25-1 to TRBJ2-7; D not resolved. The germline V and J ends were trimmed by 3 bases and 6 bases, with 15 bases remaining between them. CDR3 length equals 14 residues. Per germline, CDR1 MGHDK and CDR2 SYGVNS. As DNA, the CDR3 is TGTGCCAGCAGTGATCTTTTCGCAGGTGGCGAGCAGTACTTC. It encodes CASSDLFAGGEQYF.

The CDR3 DNA follows: TGTGCCAGCAGCTCTGGACTCTACGAGCAGTACTTC. Translating gives CASSSGLYEQYF. This chain joins TRBV7-9 and TRBJ2-7; a possible D gene is TRBD2 (5 bases). V shed 4 bases and J shed 3 bases, with 7 bases lying between them. Germline V gene lookup returns CDR1 SEHNR and CDR2 FQNEAQ (reference sequence). The CDR3 is 12 amino acids.

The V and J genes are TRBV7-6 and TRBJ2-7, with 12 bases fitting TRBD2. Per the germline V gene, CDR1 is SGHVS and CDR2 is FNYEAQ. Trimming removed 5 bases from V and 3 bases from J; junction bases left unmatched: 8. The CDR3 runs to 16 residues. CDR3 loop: CASSIGPSGGVYEQYF. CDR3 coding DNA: TGTGCCAGCAGCATAGGGCCTAGCGGGGGGGTCTACGAGCAGTACTTC.

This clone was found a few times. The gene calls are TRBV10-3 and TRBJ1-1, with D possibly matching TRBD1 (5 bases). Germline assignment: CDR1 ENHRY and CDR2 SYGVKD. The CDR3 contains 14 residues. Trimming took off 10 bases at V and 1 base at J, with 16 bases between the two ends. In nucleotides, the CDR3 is TGTGCCACTCAGTCCGGGGGGACGAACACTGAAGCTTTCTTT. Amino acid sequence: CATQSGGTNTEAFF.

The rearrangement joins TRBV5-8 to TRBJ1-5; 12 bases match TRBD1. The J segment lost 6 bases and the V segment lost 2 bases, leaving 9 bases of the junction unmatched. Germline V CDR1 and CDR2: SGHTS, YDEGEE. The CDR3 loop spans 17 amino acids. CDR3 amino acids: CASSLAGTGGWGQPQHF. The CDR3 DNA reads TGTGCCAGCAGCTTAGCCGGGACAGGGGGCTGGGGTCAGCCCCAGCATTTT.

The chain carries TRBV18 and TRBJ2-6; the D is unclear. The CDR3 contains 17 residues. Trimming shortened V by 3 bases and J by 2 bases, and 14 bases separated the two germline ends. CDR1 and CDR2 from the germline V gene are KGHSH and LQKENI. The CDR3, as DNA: TGTGCCAGCTCACCGCAGCGTGGGTCCGCTGGGGCCAACGTCCTGACTTTC. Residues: CASSPQRGSAGANVLTF.

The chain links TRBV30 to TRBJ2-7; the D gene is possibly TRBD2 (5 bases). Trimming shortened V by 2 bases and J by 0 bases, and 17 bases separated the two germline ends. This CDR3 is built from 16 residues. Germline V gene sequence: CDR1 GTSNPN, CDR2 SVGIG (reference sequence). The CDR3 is CAWSPFAWENSYEQYF. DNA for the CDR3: TGTGCCTGGAGTCCTTTTGCCTGGGAGAACTCCTACGAGCAGTACTTC.

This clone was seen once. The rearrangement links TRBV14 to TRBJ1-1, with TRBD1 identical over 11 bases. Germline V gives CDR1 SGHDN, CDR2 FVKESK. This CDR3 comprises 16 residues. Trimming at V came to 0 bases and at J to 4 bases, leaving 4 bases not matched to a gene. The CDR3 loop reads CASSQDLGTGGTEAFF. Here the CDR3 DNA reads TGTGCCAGCAGCCAAGATCTGGGGACAGGGGGCACTGAAGCTTTCTTT.